Sequencing of this TCR beta chain was carried out in a study of shared clonotypes between healthy human individuals (TCRdb year 2020). A note on the overall study: A couple of women and three men aged 18 to 49 years were included in the cohort. To estimate repertoire size and how much clonotype sharing occurs between individuals, the study deeply sequenced the blood TCR repertoires of five healthy adults. To increase sequencing depth and limit assay-specific biases, TCR repertoire library preparation and sequencing were carried out by different laboratories using diverse techniques. Each donor's leukapheresis produced roughly between roughly 0.85 and 9.5 billion PBMCs. Paper-wide results and their limitations: Based on pairwise subsampling, the degree of clonotype sharing among donors was expected to be affected by sequencing depth. Sampling was restricted to blood, and TCR repertoires in tissues likely differ from the TCR repertoires found in blood. Because the study included a small number of donors, the genetic and exposure-history diversity represented was limited.

In the germline V gene (reference sequence), CDR1 corresponds to MNHEY and CDR2 to SMNVEV. The CDR3 sequence holds 15 residues, the cysteine and phenylalanine included. The DNA shown is the 45-base CDR3, in frame from base 1. TCR CDR3 regions were amplified from genomic DNA by multiplex PCR using the deep immunoSEQ assay. For each cell subset, the extracted genomic DNA was distributed evenly across all wells of several immunoSEQ 96-well plates, and each plate served as one replicate. For unsorted PBMC, about 300 ng genomic DNA, equal to approximately 30,000 T cell genomes, was loaded into each replicate PCR. Ten immunoSEQ deep assay plates were used to sequence unsorted PBMC genomic DNA. The purified libraries were quantified using a Qubit 3.0 fluorometer, sized with a Bioanalyzer 2100, and then quantified again using the KAPA Library Quantification kit. A separate single-read 150-cycle Illumina NextSeq 550 flow cell was used to sequence each immunoSEQ 96-well plate. The paper's data handling went like this. Because the immunoSEQ output included only junctional sequences and no quality scores, the filtering could not be the same as the filtering used for full-length reads. Sequences were annotated with PyIR, a Python wrapper for IgBLAST v1.9, using IMGT germline references to assign V/J genes and CDR3. Reads with weak V/J assignments (E-value above 1e-6), missing CDR3, stop codons, out-of-frame junctions, or ambiguous translated residues were removed. A V3J clonotype was defined by an identical inferred V gene, J gene, and CDR3 amino acid sequence. To compute the percentage overlap between repertoires, the number of shared unique clonotypes was divided by the size of the smaller repertoire. Richness of each repertoire was evaluated using RTK rarefaction, the Chao1 estimator, and Recon v2.1 estimates of unobserved clonotypes. In TCRdb, the immuneACCESS table is reduced to in-frame sequences with V and J assigned. These tables do not hold every clone; where another copy was compared, an unresolved V gene accounts for under half, and the others remain unexplained. That table supplies the V and J calls and clone size; D and trimming were determined from the DNA. The sample table records about 100,000 clones; less than 50% of these occur just once. The ten largest make up around 16% of the sample.

This clone was seen a handful of times. Its recognized antigen is unknown. No base quality values were provided; no much bigger clone lies one nucleotide off. The donors were healthy, HIV-negative adults who had no recently reported acute infections or vaccinations. Every donor was a Caucasian adult living in Nashville, Tennessee, USA. For unsorted samples, about 90 million PBMCs were counted and genomic DNA was extracted with the QIAamp DNA Blood Mini kit. After blood collection by leukapheresis, PBMCs were isolated using Ficoll-Histopaque density gradient centrifugation and then cryopreserved in the vapor phase of liquid nitrogen.

The sequence links TRBV27 to TRBJ2-5; the D call is possibly TRBD1 or TRBD2, each sharing 5 bases. The DNA end lines up better with TRBJ2-7; the J call may be wrong. Sequencing used PBMCs. The sequence came from a woman between 40 and 50 years old in good health. Some clones in this sample may be carry-over from other donors' samples. The CDR3 protein is CASSLSLQGAYEQYF. The nucleotide sequence reads as follows: TGTGCCAGCAGTTTATCCCTGCAGGGAGCCTACGAGCAGTACTTC.